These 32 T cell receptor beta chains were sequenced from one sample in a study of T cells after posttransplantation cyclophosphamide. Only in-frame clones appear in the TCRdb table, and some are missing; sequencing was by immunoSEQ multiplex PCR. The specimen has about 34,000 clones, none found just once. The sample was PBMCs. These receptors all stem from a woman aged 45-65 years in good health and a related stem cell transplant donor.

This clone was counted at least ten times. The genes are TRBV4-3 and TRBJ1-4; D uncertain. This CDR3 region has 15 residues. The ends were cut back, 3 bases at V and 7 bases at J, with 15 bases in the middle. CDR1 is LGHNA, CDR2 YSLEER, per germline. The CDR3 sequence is CASSQSWIGGEKLFF. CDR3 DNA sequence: TGCGCCAGCAGCCAGTCTTGGATCGGCGGTGAAAAACTGTTTTTT.

CDR3 in DNA: TGCGCCAGCACCGGTGGCAGGGGGCTGGAGCAAGAGACCCAGTACTTC. This encodes CASTGGRGLEQETQYF. V gene TRBV5-1 combines with J gene TRBJ2-5, with TRBD1 matching 8 bases. Unmatched junction bases numbered 12, after V lost 6 bases and J lost 2 bases. The CDR3 consists of 16 residues. CDR1 is SGHRS and CDR2 is YFSETQ in the germline V gene.

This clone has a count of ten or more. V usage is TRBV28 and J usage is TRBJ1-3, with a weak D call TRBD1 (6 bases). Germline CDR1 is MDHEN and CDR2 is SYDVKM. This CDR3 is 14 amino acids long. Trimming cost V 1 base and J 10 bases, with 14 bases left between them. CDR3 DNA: TGTGCCAGCAGTTTATTCGGACAGACGACAACCATATATTTT. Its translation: CASSLFGQTTTIYF. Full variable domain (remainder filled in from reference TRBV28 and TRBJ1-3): DVKVTQSSRYLVKRTGEKVFLECVQDMDHENMFWYRQDPGLGLRLIYFSYDVKMKEKGDIPEGYSVSREKKERFSLILESASTNQTSMYLCASSLFGQTTTIYFGEGSWLTVV.

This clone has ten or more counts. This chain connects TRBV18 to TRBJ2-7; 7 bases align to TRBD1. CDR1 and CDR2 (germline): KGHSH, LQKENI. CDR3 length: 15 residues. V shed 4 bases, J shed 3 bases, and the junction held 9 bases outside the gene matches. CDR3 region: CASSQRTGSGYEQYF. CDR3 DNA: TGTGCCAGCTCACAAAGGACAGGCTCGGGCTACGAGCAGTACTTC.

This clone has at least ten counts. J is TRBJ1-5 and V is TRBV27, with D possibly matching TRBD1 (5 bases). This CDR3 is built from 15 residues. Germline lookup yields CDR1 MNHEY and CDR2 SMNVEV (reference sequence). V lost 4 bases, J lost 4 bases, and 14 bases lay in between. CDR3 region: CASSSLKGQNQPQHF. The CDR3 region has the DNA TGTGCCAGCAGTTCCCTTAAGGGGCAGAATCAGCCCCAGCATTTT.

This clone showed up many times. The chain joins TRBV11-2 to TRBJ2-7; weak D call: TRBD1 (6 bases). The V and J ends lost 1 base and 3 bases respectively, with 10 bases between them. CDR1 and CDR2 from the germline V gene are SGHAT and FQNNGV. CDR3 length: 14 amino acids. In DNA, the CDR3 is TGTGCCAGCAGCTTAGGACAGGATAACTACGAGCAGTACTTC. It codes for CASSLGQDNYEQYF.

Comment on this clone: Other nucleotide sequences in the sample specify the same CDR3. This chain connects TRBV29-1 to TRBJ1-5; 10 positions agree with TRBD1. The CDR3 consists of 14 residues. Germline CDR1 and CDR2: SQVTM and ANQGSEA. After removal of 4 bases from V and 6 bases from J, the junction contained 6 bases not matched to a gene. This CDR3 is CSVGGDRGGQPQHF. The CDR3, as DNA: TGCAGCGTTGGGGGGGACAGGGGAGGTCAGCCCCAGCATTTT. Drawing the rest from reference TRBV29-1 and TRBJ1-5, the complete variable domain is SAVISQKPSRDICQRGTSLTIQCQVDSQVTMMFWYRQQPGQSLTLIATANQGSEATYESGFVIDKFPISRPNLTFSTLTVSNMSPEDSSIYLCSVGGDRGGQPQHFGDGTRLSIL.

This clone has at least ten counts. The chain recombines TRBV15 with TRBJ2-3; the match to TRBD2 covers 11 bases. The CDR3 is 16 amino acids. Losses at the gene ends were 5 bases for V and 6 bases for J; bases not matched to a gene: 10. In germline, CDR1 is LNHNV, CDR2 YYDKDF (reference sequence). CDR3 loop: CATSARSGRASDTQYF. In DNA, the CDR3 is TGTGCCACCAGCGCCCGTAGCGGGAGGGCCTCGGATACGCAGTATTTT.

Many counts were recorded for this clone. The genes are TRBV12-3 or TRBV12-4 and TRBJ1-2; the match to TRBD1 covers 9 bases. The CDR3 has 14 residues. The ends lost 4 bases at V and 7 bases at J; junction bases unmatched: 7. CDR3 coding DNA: TGTGCCAGCAGTTCGGCGGGACAGGGACGTGGCTACACCTTC. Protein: CASSSAGQGRGYTF.

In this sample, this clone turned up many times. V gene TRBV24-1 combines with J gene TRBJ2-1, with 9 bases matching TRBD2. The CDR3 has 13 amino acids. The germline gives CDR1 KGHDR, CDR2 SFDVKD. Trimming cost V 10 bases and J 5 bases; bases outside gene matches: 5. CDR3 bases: TGTGCCACGACGGCGGGAGGGAACAATGAGCAGTTCTTC. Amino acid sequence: CATTAGGNNEQFF.

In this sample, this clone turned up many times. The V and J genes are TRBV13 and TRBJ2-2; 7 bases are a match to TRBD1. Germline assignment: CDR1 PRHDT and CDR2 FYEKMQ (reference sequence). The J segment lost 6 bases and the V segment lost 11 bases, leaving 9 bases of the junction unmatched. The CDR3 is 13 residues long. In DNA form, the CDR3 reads TGTGCCGGATCACAGGGGTGGCCCGGGGAGCTGTTTTTT. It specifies CAGSQGWPGELFF.

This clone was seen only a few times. CDR3 sequence reads: CASSPTSGSTDTQYF. For the CDR3, the DNA is TGTGCCAGCAGCCCGACTAGCGGGAGTACAGATACGCAGTATTTT. V usage is TRBV12-3 or TRBV12-4 and J usage is TRBJ2-3, with 12 bases matching TRBD2. With V trimmed by 6 bases and J by 3 bases, 4 bases remained unmatched. This CDR3 is 15 amino acids long.

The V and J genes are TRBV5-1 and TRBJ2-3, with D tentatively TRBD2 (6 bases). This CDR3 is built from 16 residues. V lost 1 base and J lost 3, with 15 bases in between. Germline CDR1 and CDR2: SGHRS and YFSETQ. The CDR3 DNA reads TGCGCCAGCAGCTTGCTCTACGGGGGAGCAACAGATACGCAGTATTTT. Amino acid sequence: CASSLLYGGATDTQYF. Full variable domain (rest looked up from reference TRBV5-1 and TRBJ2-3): KAGVTQTPRYLIKTRGQQVTLSCSPISGHRSVSWYQQTPGQGLQFLFEYFSETQRNKGNFPGRFSGRQFSNSRSEMNVSTLELGDSALYLCASSLLYGGATDTQYFGPGTRLTVL.

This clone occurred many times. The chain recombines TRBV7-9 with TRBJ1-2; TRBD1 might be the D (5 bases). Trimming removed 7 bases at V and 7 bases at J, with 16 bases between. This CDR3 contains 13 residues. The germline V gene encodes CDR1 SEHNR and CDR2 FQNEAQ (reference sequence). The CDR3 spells CASTFGGIGGYTF. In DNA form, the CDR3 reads TGTGCCAGCACCTTCGGGGGAATAGGTGGCTACACCTTC.

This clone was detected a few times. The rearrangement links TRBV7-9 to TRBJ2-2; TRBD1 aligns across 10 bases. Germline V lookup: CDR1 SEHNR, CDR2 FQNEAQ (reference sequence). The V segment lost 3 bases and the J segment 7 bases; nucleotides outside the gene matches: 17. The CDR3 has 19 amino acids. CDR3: CASSLDLWDRGPPSGELFF. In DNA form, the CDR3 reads TGTGCCAGCAGCTTGGATCTGTGGGACAGGGGCCCTCCGAGCGGGGAGCTGTTTTTT.

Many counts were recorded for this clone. DNA for the CDR3: TGTGCCAGCTCGACAATAGGGAACACTGAAGCTTTCTTT. As protein: CASSTIGNTEAFF. The chain has TRBV7-2 and TRBJ1-1; D not certain. The CDR3 length is 13 residues. Trimming took off 8 bases at V and 1 base at J, with 11 bases between the two ends. Germline CDR1 is SGHTA and CDR2 is FQGNSA.

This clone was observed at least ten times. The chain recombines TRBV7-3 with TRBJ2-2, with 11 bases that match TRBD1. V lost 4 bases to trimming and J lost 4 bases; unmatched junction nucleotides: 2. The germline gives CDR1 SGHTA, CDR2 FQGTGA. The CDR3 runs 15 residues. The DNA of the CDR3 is TGTGCCAGCAGCTGGGACAGGGGGAGCACCGGGGAGCTGTTTTTT. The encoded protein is CASSWDRGSTGELFF.

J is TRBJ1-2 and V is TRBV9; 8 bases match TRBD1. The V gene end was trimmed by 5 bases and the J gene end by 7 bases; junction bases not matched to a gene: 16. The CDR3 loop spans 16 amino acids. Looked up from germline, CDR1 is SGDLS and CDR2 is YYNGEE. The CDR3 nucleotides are TGTGCCAGCAGACCTATACCGACAGGGGAAGGCGGTGGCTACACCTTC. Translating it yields CASRPIPTGEGGGYTF.

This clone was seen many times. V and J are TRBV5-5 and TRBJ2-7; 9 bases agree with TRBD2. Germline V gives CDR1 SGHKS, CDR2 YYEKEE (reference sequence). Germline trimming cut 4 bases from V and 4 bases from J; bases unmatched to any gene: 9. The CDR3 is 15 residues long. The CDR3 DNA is TGTGCCAGCAGCCGGGATATAGCGGGGGTGTACGAGCAGTACTTC. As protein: CASSRDIAGVYEQYF.

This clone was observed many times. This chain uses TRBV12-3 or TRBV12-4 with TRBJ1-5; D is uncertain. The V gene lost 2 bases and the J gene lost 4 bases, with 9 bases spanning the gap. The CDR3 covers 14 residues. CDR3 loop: CASSLRTSNQPQHF. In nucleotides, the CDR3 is TGTGCCAGCAGTTTAAGGACTTCTAATCAGCCCCAGCATTTT.

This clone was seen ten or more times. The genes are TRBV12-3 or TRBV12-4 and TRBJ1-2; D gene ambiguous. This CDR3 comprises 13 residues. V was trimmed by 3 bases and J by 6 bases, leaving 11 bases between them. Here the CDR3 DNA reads TGTGCCAGCAGTTTCGGGGTTCCTGATGGCTACACCTTC. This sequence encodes CASSFGVPDGYTF.

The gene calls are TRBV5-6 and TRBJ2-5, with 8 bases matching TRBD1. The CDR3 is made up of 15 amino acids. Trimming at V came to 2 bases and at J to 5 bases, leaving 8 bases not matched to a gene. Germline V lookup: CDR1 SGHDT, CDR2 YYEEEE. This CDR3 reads CASSFQAGGGETQYF. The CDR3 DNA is TGTGCCAGCAGCTTTCAGGCAGGGGGCGGGGAGACCCAGTACTTC.

The CDR3 DNA reads as TGTGCCTGGAGTGCAACAACAGGGGGAGGGCAGCCCCAGCATTTT. Amino acids: CAWSATTGGGQPQHF. The V call is TRBV30, the J call TRBJ1-5; 8 bases are a match to TRBD1. The CDR3 contains 15 residues. Trimming took 1 base from V and 7 from J; bases not matched to a gene: 9. Germline V gene data show CDR1 as GTSNPN and CDR2 as SVGIG (reference sequence).

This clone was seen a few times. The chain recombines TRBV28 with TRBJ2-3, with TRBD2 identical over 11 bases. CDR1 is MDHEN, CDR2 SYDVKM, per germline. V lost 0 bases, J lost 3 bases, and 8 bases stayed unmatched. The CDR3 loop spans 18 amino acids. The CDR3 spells CASSLWGASGRYTDTQYF. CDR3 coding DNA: TGTGCCAGCAGTTTATGGGGGGCTAGCGGGAGGTATACAGATACGCAGTATTTT.

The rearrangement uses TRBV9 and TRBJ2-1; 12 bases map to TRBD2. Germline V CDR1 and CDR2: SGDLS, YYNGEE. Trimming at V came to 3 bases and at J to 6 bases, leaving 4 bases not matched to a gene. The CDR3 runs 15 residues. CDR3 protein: CASSATGLAGNEQFF. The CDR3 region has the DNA TGTGCCAGCAGCGCTACGGGACTAGCGGGCAATGAGCAGTTCTTC.

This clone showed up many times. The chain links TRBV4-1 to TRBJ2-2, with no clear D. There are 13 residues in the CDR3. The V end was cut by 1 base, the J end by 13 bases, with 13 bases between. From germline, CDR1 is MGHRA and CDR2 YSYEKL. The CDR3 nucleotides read TGCGCCAGCAGCCAAGGGGTCCAGGAATGGCTGTTTTTT. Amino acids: CASSQGVQEWLFF.

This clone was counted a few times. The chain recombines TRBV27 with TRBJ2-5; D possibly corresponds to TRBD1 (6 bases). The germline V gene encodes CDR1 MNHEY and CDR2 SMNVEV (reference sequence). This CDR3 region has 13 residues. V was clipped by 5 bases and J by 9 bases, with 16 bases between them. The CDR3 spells CASSRDNLGAQYF. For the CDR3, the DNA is TGTGCCAGCAGTAGGGACAATTTGGGGGCCCAGTACTTC.

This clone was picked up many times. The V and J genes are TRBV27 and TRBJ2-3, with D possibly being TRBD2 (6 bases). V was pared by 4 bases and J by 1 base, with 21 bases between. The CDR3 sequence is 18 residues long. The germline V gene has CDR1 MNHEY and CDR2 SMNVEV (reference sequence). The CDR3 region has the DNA TGTGCCAGCAGTTCCTTTAATAGCGGACCCTCGGGCACAGATACGCAGTATTTT. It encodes CASSSFNSGPSGTDTQYF.

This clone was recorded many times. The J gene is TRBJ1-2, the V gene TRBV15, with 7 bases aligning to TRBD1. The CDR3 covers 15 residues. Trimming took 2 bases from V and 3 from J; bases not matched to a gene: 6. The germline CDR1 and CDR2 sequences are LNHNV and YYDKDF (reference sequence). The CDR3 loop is CATSRNQGGHYGYTF. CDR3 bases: TGTGCCACCAGCAGAAACCAGGGGGGACACTATGGCTACACCTTC.

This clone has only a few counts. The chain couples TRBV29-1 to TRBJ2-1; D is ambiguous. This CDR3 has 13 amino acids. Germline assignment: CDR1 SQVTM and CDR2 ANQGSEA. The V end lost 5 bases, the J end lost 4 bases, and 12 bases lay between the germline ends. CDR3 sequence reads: CSVFKALYNEQFF. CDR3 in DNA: TGCAGCGTTTTCAAGGCCTTATACAATGAGCAGTTCTTC.

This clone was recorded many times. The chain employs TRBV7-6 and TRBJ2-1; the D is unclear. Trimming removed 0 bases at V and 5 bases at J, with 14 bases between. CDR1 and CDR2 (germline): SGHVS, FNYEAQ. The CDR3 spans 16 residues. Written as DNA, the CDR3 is TGTGCCAGCAGCTTAGCTGGCGGCCGAGACCACAATGAGCAGTTCTTC. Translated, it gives CASSLAGGRDHNEQFF. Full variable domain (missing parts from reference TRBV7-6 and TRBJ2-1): GAGVSQSPRYKVTKRGQDVALRCDPISGHVSLYWYRQALGQGPEFLTYFNYEAQQDKSGLPNDRFSAERPEGSISTLTIQRTEQRDSAMYRCASSLAGGRDHNEQFFGPGTRLTVL.

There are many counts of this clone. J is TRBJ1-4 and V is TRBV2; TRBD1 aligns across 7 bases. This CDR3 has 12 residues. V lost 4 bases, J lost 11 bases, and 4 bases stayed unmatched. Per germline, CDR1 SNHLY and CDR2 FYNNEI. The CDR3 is CASSVSGGKLFF. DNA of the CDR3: TGTGCCAGCAGTGTTTCAGGGGGGAAACTGTTTTTT.